This T cell receptor beta chain is from a study of CD8+ T cells in alopecia areata. Once RNA had been extracted, it was reverse transcribed into cDNA to act as the sequencing template. Clones were read by immunoSEQ multiplex PCR, and TCRdb kept only the in-frame ones, dropping some. The sample holds around 50,000 clones; around 96% are singletons and the top ten take approximately 24%. Researchers took lesional scalp punch biopsies and peripheral blood from people who were alopecia areata patients. This clone has only one observation. The germline V and J ends were trimmed by 10 bases and 2 bases, with 22 bases remaining between them. Germline V CDR1 and CDR2: ENHRY, SYGVKD. This CDR3 spans 16 amino acids.

This sample comprised CD8+ T cells sorted from blood, obtained at week 0. This TCR derives from a human donor with alopecia areata. The chain couples TRBV10-3 to TRBJ2-3; D perhaps matches TRBD2 (5 bases). CDR3 nucleotide sequence: TGTGCCACCTCGGGTGAGGGCCTTAACCCCACAGATACGCAGTATTTT. Encoded protein: CATSGEGLNPTDTQYF.